The source of this T cell receptor beta chain is a study of T-cell reconstitution after alpha-beta-depleted transplantation in children. Trimming removed 0 bases from V and 9 bases from J; junction bases left unmatched: 1. The CDR3 runs 13 residues. The germline gives CDR1 LNHNV, CDR2 YYDKDF (reference sequence). This clonotype showed up just a few times. TCRbeta library construction was performed incorporating unique molecular identifiers. TCRdb itself ran the PCR reads through MiXCR, one entry per CDR3 protein. Among about 540,000 distinct CDR3 sequences, about 18% were seen once, and the ten largest hold approximately 3%.

The sample was PBMCs from the stem cell graft donor, taken from the stem cell graft. The chain carries TRBV15 and TRBJ2-1; 8 bases match TRBD2. The clonotype originates from a human donor who donated a stem cell graft to a child with acute lymphoblastic leukemia. The CDR3 bases are TGTGCCACCAGCAGAGACACTAGCGGTGAGCAGTTCTTC. Amino acids: CATSRDTSGEQFF.